The 26 T cell receptor beta chains reported below all come from one sample, sequenced in a study of T cells in Graves' hyperthyroidism and ophthalmopathy. RNA transcripts yielded amplified TCR beta CDR3 regions. Primed by the HTBI set, a first-round RT-PCR was run on the TCR CDR3. TCRdb passed the multiplex PCR reads through MiXCR, listing each CDR3 protein once. Among a few hundred thousand distinct CDR3 sequences listed, 15% were seen once. What was sequenced was blood. Every receptor here comes from a woman in her forties or fifties with Graves' hyperthyroidism that later progressed to Graves' ophthalmopathy.

At least ten counts were recorded for this clonotype. The chain employs TRBV20-1 and TRBJ2-7; 7 nucleotides align to TRBD2. Germline loops: CDR1 DFQATT, CDR2 SNEGSKA (reference sequence). J gave up 6 bases and V 6 bases, and 17 bases lay outside the gene matches. The CDR3 is 15 residues long. CDR3 loop: CSAPELGREWSEQYF. The CDR3 DNA sequence: TGCAGTGCCCCAGAGCTCGGGCGGGAGTGGTCCGAGCAGTACTTC.

The V gene is TRBV20-1, the J gene TRBJ1-5; no reliable D call. CDR3 length: 12 residues. Germline V gene data show CDR1 as DFQATT and CDR2 as SNEGSKA (reference sequence). V lost 2 bases and J lost 7, with 9 bases in between. This CDR3 is CSARKSGQPQHF. In nucleotides, the CDR3 is TGCAGTGCTAGAAAGTCAGGACAGCCCCAGCATTTT.

This clonotype was recorded many times. The chain uses TRBV11-2 and TRBJ1-4; D not resolved. The CDR3 consists of 17 residues. Germline V gene data show CDR1 as SGHAT and CDR2 as FQNNGV. Between the trimmed V and J ends, which lost 4 bases and 8 bases, there was a span of 23 bases. The CDR3 DNA follows: TGTGCCAGCAGCTCGACTATTATAATCACCTCATCCGAAAAACTGTTTTTT. This translates into CASSSTIIITSSEKLFF.

The chain is built from TRBV13 and TRBJ1-5; D is perhaps TRBD1 (6 bases). V lost 5 bases and J lost 2, with 10 bases in between. The CDR3 sequence is 14 residues long. CDR1 PRHDT and CDR2 FYEKMQ come from the germline V gene (reference sequence). The DNA for the CDR3 is TGTGCCAGCAGCAGGGGGGGCCGCAATCAGCCCCAGCATTTT. Amino acids: CASSRGGRNQPQHF.

The gene calls are TRBV10-2 and TRBJ2-1; D is tentatively TRBD1 or TRBD2 (5 bases each). Trimming cost V 3 bases and J 9 bases, with 12 bases left between them. Germline V gene sequence: CDR1 WSHSY, CDR2 SAAADI. The CDR3 is made up of 13 amino acids. As DNA, the CDR3 is TGCGCCAGCAGTGACAGGGAGCGAGGTGAGCAGTTCTTC. Translation gives CASSDRERGEQFF.

With respect to this clonotype: This clone may be a read error of a much larger clone one base away. V and J are TRBV6-2 or TRBV6-3 and TRBJ2-3, with D possibly matching TRBD1 (6 bases). CDR1 is MNHEY and CDR2 is SVGEGT in the germline V gene. This CDR3 region has 15 residues. V dropped 4 bases and J dropped 7 bases, with 18 bases sitting between them. The CDR3 sequence is CASSFRQAKSNTQYF. CDR3 in DNA: TGTGCCAGCAGTTTCCGACAGGCTAAGTCGAATACGCAGTATTTT.

This clonotype was detected a few times. The rearrangement links TRBV6-5 to TRBJ2-5; D is perhaps TRBD1 (5 bases). The CDR3 sequence is 13 residues long. Looked up from germline, CDR1 is MNHEY and CDR2 is SVGAGI. V gave up 7 bases and J gave up 4 bases, with 13 bases separating them. The CDR3: CASKARDLETQYF. The CDR3 DNA reads TGTGCCAGCAAAGCCAGGGATTTAGAGACCCAGTACTTC.

This clonotype was counted a few times. V and J are TRBV20-1 and TRBJ2-2, with a weak D call TRBD1 (7 bases). The CDR3 sequence is 15 residues long. V was clipped by 5 bases and J by 4 bases, with 17 bases between them. Germline-derived CDR1 and CDR2 are DFQATT and SNEGSKA (reference sequence). CDR3 residues: CSAPPAGQITGELFF. For the CDR3, the DNA is TGCAGTGCTCCCCCCGCGGGACAGATCACCGGGGAGCTGTTTTTT.

The table lists this clonotype with a few counts. This could be a read error, since a much larger clone is one nucleotide away. The chain has TRBV5-1 and TRBJ2-1; D uncertain. The CDR3 sequence is 14 residues long. The ends were cut back, 0 bases at V and 0 bases at J, with 4 bases in the middle. In germline, CDR1 is SGHRS, CDR2 YFSETQ. CDR3 nucleotides: TGCGCCAGCAGCTTGGACCGCTCCTACAATGAGCAGTTCTTC. Its translation is CASSLDRSYNEQFF.

V usage is TRBV2 and J usage is TRBJ1-2, with 7 bases matching TRBD1. The germline V gene encodes CDR1 SNHLY and CDR2 FYNNEI. CDR3 size: 15 residues. With V trimmed by 7 bases and J by 8 bases, 16 bases remained unmatched. CDR3 sequence: CASNKMDRPREGYTF. CDR3 nucleotide sequence: TGTGCCAGCAACAAGATGGACAGGCCTAGGGAGGGCTACACCTTC.

This clonotype showed up just a few times. The V and J genes are TRBV7-9 and TRBJ1-5; 9 bases fit TRBD1. Germline V gene sequence: CDR1 SEHNR, CDR2 FQNEAQ (reference sequence). After removal of 1 base from V and 6 bases from J, the junction contained 10 bases not matched to a gene. The CDR3 is 17 amino acids. The CDR3 DNA follows: TGTGCCAGCAGCTTAGGTACCCTCACAGGGGGCTCTCAGCCCCAGCATTTT. Encoded protein: CASSLGTLTGGSQPQHF.

This clonotype was recorded many times. The chain links TRBV6-2 or TRBV6-3 to TRBJ1-1, with TRBD1 as a possible D gene (5 bases). The CDR3 spans 16 residues. Germline CDR1 MNHEY, CDR2 SVGEGT. Trimming removed 6 bases from V and 1 base from J, with 18 bases in between. For the CDR3, the DNA is TGTGCCAGCAGCCGGGACGCAGCTTCACCGAACACTGAAGCTTTCTTT. Its translation is CASSRDAASPNTEAFF.

CDR3 in amino acids: CSARWVARQNTEAFF. The CDR3 region has the DNA TGCAGTGCTAGATGGGTGGCAAGGCAGAACACTGAAGCTTTCTTT. The chain recombines TRBV20-1 with TRBJ1-1; no definite D call. The germline V gene encodes CDR1 DFQATT and CDR2 SNEGSKA (reference sequence). The CDR3 length is 15 residues. V was shortened by 2 bases and J by 1 base, with 14 bases between the two germline ends.

This clonotype was picked up many times. The chain's CDR3 is CASSLGIGSYGYTF. CDR3 nucleotides: TGTGCCAGCAGCTTAGGTATAGGGAGCTATGGCTACACCTTC. The rearrangement joins TRBV11-2 to TRBJ1-2; unclear D gene. The V gene's germline CDR1 is SGHAT and CDR2 FQNNGV. Trimming took off 1 base at V and 4 bases at J, with 10 bases between the two ends. The CDR3 sequence is 14 residues long.

This clonotype was seen repeatedly, ten times or more. The chain uses TRBV6-1 and TRBJ1-2; 7 positions match TRBD1. After removal of 7 bases from V and 1 base from J, the junction contained 9 bases not matched to a gene. The CDR3 contains 15 residues. Germline-derived CDR1 and CDR2 are MNHNS and SASEGT. CDR3 residues: CASIRQGLVNYGYTF. As DNA, the CDR3 is TGTGCCAGCATTAGACAGGGCCTAGTTAACTATGGCTACACCTTC.

V is TRBV27 and J is TRBJ2-2; D possibly uses TRBD1 or TRBD2 (5 bases each). Trimming removed 3 bases at V and 6 bases at J, with 8 bases between. CDR1 and CDR2 (germline): MNHEY, SMNVEV (reference sequence). The CDR3 covers 13 residues. The CDR3 coding sequence is TGTGCCAGCAGTTTTGGGACGGCCGGGGAGCTGTTTTTT. This encodes CASSFGTAGELFF.

The sample holds a few counts of this clonotype. The genes are TRBV27 and TRBJ2-7, with 9 bases lining up with TRBD1. Germline V gene data show CDR1 as MNHEY and CDR2 as SMNVEV (reference sequence). Germline trimming cut 9 bases from V and 4 bases from J; bases unmatched to any gene: 4. CDR3 size: 12 residues. The DNA of the CDR3 is TGTGCCAGTGGACAGGGGATATACGAGCAGTACTTC. This translates into CASGQGIYEQYF.

This clonotype was counted ten times or more. The chain couples TRBV2 to TRBJ1-1, with 9 bases fitting TRBD1. In germline, CDR1 is SNHLY, CDR2 FYNNEI. V gave up 6 bases and J gave up 1 base; unmatched junction bases: 3. The CDR3 contains 14 residues. The CDR3 reads CASSETGGNTEAFF. The CDR3 region has the DNA TGTGCCAGCAGCGAGACAGGGGGGAACACTGAAGCTTTCTTT.

This clonotype was found many times. The chain recombines TRBV30 with TRBJ1-2; tentatively, D is TRBD1 (5 bases). Trimming removed 2 bases at V and 5 bases at J, with 9 bases between. Germline CDR1 and CDR2: GTSNPN and SVGIG (reference sequence). The CDR3 runs 12 residues. The CDR3 loop reads CAWSKDIYGYTF. The DNA of the CDR3 is TGTGCCTGGAGTAAGGACATTTATGGCTACACCTTC.

This clonotype was observed at least ten times. The V call is TRBV28, the J call TRBJ2-7; the D call may be TRBD1 or TRBD2 (5 bases each). Germline assignment: CDR1 MDHEN and CDR2 SYDVKM. There are 17 residues in the CDR3. V lost 6 bases to trimming and J lost 0 bases, with 21 bases between them. This CDR3 reads CASSAGLQGESSYEQYF. The CDR3 DNA reads TGTGCCAGCAGCGCTGGCCTTCAAGGGGAGAGCTCCTACGAGCAGTACTTC.

The sample holds many counts of this clonotype. V and J are TRBV28 and TRBJ2-7; D is undetermined. CDR3 size: 14 residues. V was shortened by 4 bases and J by 4 bases, with 14 bases between the two germline ends. CDR1 MDHEN and CDR2 SYDVKM come from the germline V gene. CDR3 sequence reads: CASSSPPPLYEQYF. The CDR3 nucleotides are TGTGCCAGCAGTTCCCCCCCCCCCTTATACGAGCAGTACTTC.

The chain recombines TRBV5-1 with TRBJ2-6, with D perhaps TRBD1 (6 bases). There are 16 residues in the CDR3. Trimming cost V 4 bases and J 4 bases, with 15 bases left between them. Per the germline V gene, CDR1 is SGHRS and CDR2 is YFSETQ. CDR3 DNA sequence: TGCGCCAGCAGCAGGTCGGACAGTTTAGGGGCCAACGTCCTGACTTTC. Its protein is CASSRSDSLGANVLTF.

CDR3 loop: CASFIRRRKYGYTF. The CDR3, as DNA: TGTGCCAGTTTTATACGGAGGAGGAAGTATGGCTACACCTTC. The J gene is TRBJ1-2, the V gene TRBV19; no firm D call. Trimming took 8 bases from V and 5 from J, leaving 18 bases between them. CDR1 and CDR2 from the germline V gene are LNHDA and SQIVND (reference sequence). The CDR3 totals 14 residues.

This clonotype was seen repeatedly, ten times or more. This chain uses TRBV24-1 with TRBJ1-5, with a tentative D call TRBD1 (6 bases). Per germline, CDR1 KGHDR and CDR2 SFDVKD. The CDR3 is made up of 17 amino acids. V was pared by 3 bases and J by 2 bases, with 16 bases between. This CDR3 reads CATSDAGANPRNQPQHF. Here the CDR3 DNA reads TGTGCCACCAGTGATGCGGGGGCGAACCCCCGCAATCAGCCCCAGCATTTT.

This clonotype was seen at least ten times. The V and J genes are TRBV10-1 and TRBJ1-5; tentative D call: TRBD1 (5 bases). Germline CDR1 is WNHNN and CDR2 is SYGVQD (reference sequence). Trimming shortened V by 10 bases and J by 8 bases, and 9 bases separated the two germline ends. The CDR3 runs 10 residues. CDR3 sequence (DNA): TGCGCCACCGTGGGGGAGCCCCAGCATTTT. Amino acids: CATVGEPQHF.

This clonotype has a handful of counts. V gene TRBV19 combines with J gene TRBJ2-3; 10 nucleotides align to TRBD2. Unmatched junction bases numbered 8, after V lost 5 bases and J lost 0 bases. The germline gives CDR1 LNHDA, CDR2 SQIVND (reference sequence). CDR3 length: 17 residues. The CDR3 spells CASSSRTSGVSTDTQYF. DNA of the CDR3: TGTGCCAGTAGTTCCCGGACTAGCGGAGTTAGCACAGATACGCAGTATTTT.